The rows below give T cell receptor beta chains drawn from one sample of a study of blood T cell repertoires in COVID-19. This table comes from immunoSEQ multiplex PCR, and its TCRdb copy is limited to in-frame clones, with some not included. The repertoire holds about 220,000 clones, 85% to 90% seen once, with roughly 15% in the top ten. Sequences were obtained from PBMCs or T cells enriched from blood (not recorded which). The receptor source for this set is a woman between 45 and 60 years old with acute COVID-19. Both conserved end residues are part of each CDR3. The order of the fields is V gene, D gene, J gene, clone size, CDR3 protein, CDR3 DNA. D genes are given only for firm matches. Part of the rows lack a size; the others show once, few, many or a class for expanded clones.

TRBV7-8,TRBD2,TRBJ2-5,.,CASSLSYSGLAGGIQETQYF,TGTGCCAGCAGCCTATCCTACTCGGGACTAGCGGGAGGTATCCAAGAGACCCAGTACTTC
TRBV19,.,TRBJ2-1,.,CASSIGRGWSYNEQFF,TGTGCCAGTAGTATAGGAAGAGGGTGGTCCTACAATGAGCAGTTCTTC
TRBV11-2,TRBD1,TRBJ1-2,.,CASSSDRDYGYTF,TGTGCCAGCAGCTCGGACAGGGACTATGGCTACACCTTC
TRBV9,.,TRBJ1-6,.,CASSLGHASSYNSPLHF,TGTGCCAGCAGCCTAGGACACGCGAGCTCCTATAATTCACCCCTCCACTTT
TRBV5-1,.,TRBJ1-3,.,CASGLWDLENTIYF,TGCGCCAGCGGCTTATGGGACTTGGAAAACACCATATATTTT
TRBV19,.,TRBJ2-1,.,CASSIGQGSYNEQFF,TGTGCCAGTAGTATAGGCCAGGGCTCCTACAATGAGCAGTTCTTC
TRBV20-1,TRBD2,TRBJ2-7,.,CSASPSGRAYEQYF,TGCAGTGCTAGTCCTAGCGGGAGGGCTTACGAGCAGTACTTC
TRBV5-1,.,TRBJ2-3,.,CASSLEGADTQYF,TGCGCCAGCAGCTTGGAAGGGGCAGATACGCAGTATTTT
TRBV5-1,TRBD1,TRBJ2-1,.,CASSFRDRGYNEQFF,TGCGCCAGCAGCTTCCGGGACAGGGGCTACAATGAGCAGTTCTTC
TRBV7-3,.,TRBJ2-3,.,CASSLGGIGSDTQYF,TGTGCCAGCAGCTTAGGCGGGATTGGTTCAGATACGCAGTATTTT
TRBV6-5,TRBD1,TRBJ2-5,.,CASNRQGPETQYF,TGTGCCAGCAACCGACAGGGACCAGAGACCCAGTACTTC
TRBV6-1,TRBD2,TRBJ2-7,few,CASSVHGTSGSYEQYF,TGTGCCAGCAGTGTACATGGGACTAGCGGGAGCTACGAGCAGTACTTC
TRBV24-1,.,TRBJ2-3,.,CATSDNRGTDTQYF,TGTGCCACCAGTGATAACCGGGGTACAGATACGCAGTATTTT
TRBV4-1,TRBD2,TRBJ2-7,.,CASSQGGLAGYEQYF,TGCGCCAGCAGCCAAGGGGGACTAGCTGGCTACGAGCAGTACTTC
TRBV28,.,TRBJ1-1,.,CASSLGPRGTNTEAFF,TGTGCCAGCAGTTTGGGACCCAGGGGAACTAACACTGAAGCTTTCTTT
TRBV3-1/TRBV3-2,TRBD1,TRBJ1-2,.,CASSLGQNYGYTF,TGTGCCAGCAGCCTGGGACAGAACTATGGCTACACCTTC
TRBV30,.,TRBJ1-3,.,CAWSDSGAENTIYF,TGTGCCTGGAGTGACAGTGGGGCGGAAAACACCATATATTTT
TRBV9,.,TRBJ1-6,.,CASSVGGTYNSPLHF,TGTGCCAGCAGCGTAGGAGGGACCTATAATTCACCCCTCCACTTT
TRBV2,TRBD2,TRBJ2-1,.,CASRLGLAGVDEQFF,TGTGCCAGCAGGCTAGGACTAGCGGGAGTGGATGAGCAGTTCTTC
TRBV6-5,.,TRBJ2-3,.,CASSRSRDTQYF,TGTGCCAGCAGTCGCTCCAGGGATACGCAGTATTTT
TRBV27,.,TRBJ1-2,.,CASRPDSNYGYTF,TGTGCCAGCAGACCGGACAGTAACTATGGCTACACCTTC
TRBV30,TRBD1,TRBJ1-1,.,CAWSNRGRGTEAFF,TGTGCCTGGAGCAACAGGGGAAGGGGCACTGAAGCTTTCTTT
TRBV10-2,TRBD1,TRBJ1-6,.,CASRDRGNSPLHF,TGCGCCAGCCGGGACAGGGGTAATTCACCCCTCCACTTT
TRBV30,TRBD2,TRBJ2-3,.,CAWRILAADTQYF,TGTGCCTGGAGGATACTAGCGGCAGATACGCAGTATTTT
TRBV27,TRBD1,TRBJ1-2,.,CASSPGQGAYGYTF,TGTGCCAGCAGCCCTGGACAGGGGGCCTATGGCTACACCTTC
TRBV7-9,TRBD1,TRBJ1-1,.,CASSIQGAAFEAFF,TGTGCCAGCAGCATACAGGGGGCTGCATTTGAAGCTTTCTTT
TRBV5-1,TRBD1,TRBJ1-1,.,CASSLVGQGLTEAFF,TGCGCCAGCAGCTTGGTGGGACAGGGTTTGACTGAAGCTTTCTTT
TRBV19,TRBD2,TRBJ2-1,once,CASSHLAGGMGYNEQFF,TGTGCCAGTAGTCATCTAGCGGGAGGTATGGGCTACAATGAGCAGTTCTTC
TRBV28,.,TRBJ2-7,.,CASSISYEQYF,TGTGCCAGCAGTATATCCTACGAGCAGTACTTC
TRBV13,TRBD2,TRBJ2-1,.,CASSLERDQFF,TGTGCCAGCAGCTTAGAGCGGGATCAGTTCTTC
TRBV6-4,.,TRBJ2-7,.,CASRTYEIYEQYF,TGTGCCAGCAGAACTTACGAGATATACGAGCAGTACTTC
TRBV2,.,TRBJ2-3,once,CASSEGPGNPDTQYF,TGTGCCAGCAGTGAAGGGCCAGGAAACCCAGATACGCAGTATTTT
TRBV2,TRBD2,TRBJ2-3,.,CASRVAGGAYSTDTQYF,TGTGCCAGCAGGGTAGCGGGAGGCGCCTATAGCACAGATACGCAGTATTTT
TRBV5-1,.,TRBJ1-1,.,CASRVTSSNTEAFF,TGCGCCAGCAGGGTTACGAGTTCGAACACTGAAGCTTTCTTT
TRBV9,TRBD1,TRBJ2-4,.,CASSLSQGVAGNIQYF,TGTGCCAGCAGCCTCAGCCAGGGGGTGGCAGGAAACATTCAGTACTTC
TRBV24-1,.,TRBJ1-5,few,CATSDAGGNQPQHF,TGTGCCACCAGTGATGCAGGTGGGAATCAGCCCCAGCATTTT
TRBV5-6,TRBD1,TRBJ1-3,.,CASSWDRVGNTIYF,TGTGCCAGCAGCTGGGACAGGGTTGGAAACACCATATATTTT
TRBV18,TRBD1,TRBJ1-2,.,CASSTRDRDSGYTF,TGTGCCAGCTCGACCAGGGACAGGGACAGCGGCTACACCTTC
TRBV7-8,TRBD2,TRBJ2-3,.,CASSFLPGLASDTQYF,TGTGCCAGCAGCTTCCTACCCGGACTAGCCTCAGATACGCAGTATTTT
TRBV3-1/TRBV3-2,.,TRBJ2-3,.,CASSHPYTDTQYF,TGTGCCAGCAGCCATCCTTACACAGATACGCAGTATTTT
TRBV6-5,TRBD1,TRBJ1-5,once,CASSHDRVRQPQHF,TGTGCCAGCAGTCACGACAGGGTTAGACAGCCCCAGCATTTT
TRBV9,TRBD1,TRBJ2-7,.,CASSRQGDYEQYF,TGTGCCAGCAGCAGACAGGGAGACTACGAGCAGTACTTC
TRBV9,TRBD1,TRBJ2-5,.,CASSGQGETQYF,TGTGCCAGCAGCGGACAGGGAGAGACCCAGTACTTC
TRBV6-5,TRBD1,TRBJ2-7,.,CASIRDRGTYEQYF,TGTGCCAGCATTCGGGACAGGGGGACCTACGAGCAGTACTTC
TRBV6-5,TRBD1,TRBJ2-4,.,CASSAFGTGENIQYF,TGTGCCAGCAGCGCGTTTGGGACAGGGGAAAACATTCAGTACTTC
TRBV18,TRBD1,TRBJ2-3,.,CASSPLQGAATDTQYF,TGTGCCAGCTCACCACTGCAGGGGGCAGCCACAGATACGCAGTATTTT